A single sample is the source of the 10 T cell receptor beta chains below, sequenced in a study of monozygotic twins with inflammatory bowel disease. TCRdb processed the 5' RACE reads again and assigns one entry to each CDR3 protein, with no DNA. Recorded for this sample: 400,000 or so distinct CDR3 sequences. Material: blood. The receptors derive from a human donor with ulcerative colitis or Crohn's disease, or a healthy co-twin of an affected twin (not recorded which).

The chain has TRBV28 and TRBJ2-1; no DNA is available, so the TRBD1 call from TCRdb remains unchecked. The CDR3 runs to 16 residues. From germline, CDR1 is MDHEN and CDR2 SYDVKM. The CDR3 loop reads CASSLWGGTSYNEQFF.

CDR3 loop: CASSYWGTEGRNEQFF. The V gene is TRBV6-5, the J gene TRBJ2-1; absent DNA, TCRdb's TRBD1 call cannot be checked. The CDR3 covers 16 residues. Per the germline V gene, CDR1 is MNHEY and CDR2 is SVGAGI.

The CDR3 region is CASSSGQVSYEQYF. The rearrangement uses TRBV5-1 and TRBJ2-7; TCRdb selects TRBD1, and the lack of DNA leaves this call unchecked. Germline CDR1 and CDR2: SGHRS and YFSETQ. The CDR3 consists of 14 residues.

This chain's CDR3 is CASSQGQYEQYF. This rearrangement joins TRBV11-1 to TRBJ2-7; the TCRdb D gene call, TRBD1, has no DNA to confirm it. Germline V gene sequence: CDR1 SGHAT, CDR2 FQDESV (reference sequence). CDR3 length equals 12 residues.

This chain uses TRBV7-9 with TRBJ1-1; the TCRdb D gene call, TRBD1, has no DNA to confirm it. There are 17 residues in the CDR3. Germline V lookup: CDR1 SEHNR, CDR2 FQNEAQ (reference sequence). The CDR3 reads CASSFPGDIGVNTEAFF. The full variable domain, with the rest looked up from reference TRBV7-9 and TRBJ1-1, is DTGVSQNPRHKITKRGQNVTFRCDPISEHNRLYWYRQTLGQGPEFLTYFQNEAQLEKSRLLSDRFSAERPKGSFSTLEIQRTEQGDSAMYLCASSFPGDIGVNTEAFFGQGTRLTVV.

This chain uses TRBV18 with TRBJ1-1. The CDR3 has 14 amino acids. The V gene's germline CDR1 is KGHSH and CDR2 LQKENI. CDR3 region: CASSPPNLNTEAFF.

V gene TRBV11-1 combines with J gene TRBJ1-5. Germline V CDR1 and CDR2: SGHAT, FQDESV (reference sequence). The CDR3 loop spans 13 amino acids. The chain's CDR3 is CASSWTENQPQHF. The full variable domain, rest sourced from reference TRBV11-1 and TRBJ1-5, is EAEVAQSPRYKITEKSQAVAFWCDPISGHATLYWYRQILGQGPELLVQFQDESVVDDSQLPKDRFSAERLKGVDSTLKIQPAELGDSAMYLCASSWTENQPQHFGDGTRLSIL.

This chain uses TRBV5-4 with TRBJ2-1; absent DNA, TCRdb's TRBD1 call cannot be checked. The CDR3 extends over 17 amino acids. Germline V CDR1 and CDR2: SGHNT, YYREEE (reference sequence). The CDR3 sequence is CASSLAPGGASDNEQFF.

V and J are TRBV7-9 and TRBJ1-6; TCRdb designates TRBD1, a call that cannot be tested without DNA. Germline assignment: CDR1 SEHNR and CDR2 FQNEAQ (reference sequence). The CDR3 sequence is 16 residues long. The CDR3: CASSDAFRAQGSPLHF.

The gene calls are TRBV7-2 and TRBJ1-2; the TRBD1 assignment by TCRdb is unverifiable without DNA. CDR3 length equals 16 residues. The germline V gene encodes CDR1 SGHTA and CDR2 FQGNSA. Here the CDR3 reads CASSLSTGGELGGYTF.